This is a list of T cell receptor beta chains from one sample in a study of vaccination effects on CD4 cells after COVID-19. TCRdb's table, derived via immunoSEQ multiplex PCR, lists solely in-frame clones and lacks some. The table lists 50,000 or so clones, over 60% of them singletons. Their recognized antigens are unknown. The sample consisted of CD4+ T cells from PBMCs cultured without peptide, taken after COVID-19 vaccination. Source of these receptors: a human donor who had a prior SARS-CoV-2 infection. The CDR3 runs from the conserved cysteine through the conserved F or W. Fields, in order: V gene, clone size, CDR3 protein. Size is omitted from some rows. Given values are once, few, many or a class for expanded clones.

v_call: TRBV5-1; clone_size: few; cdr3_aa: CASSLATSASYNEQFF
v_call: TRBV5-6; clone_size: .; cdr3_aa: CASGDSSYNSPLHF
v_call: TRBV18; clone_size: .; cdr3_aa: CASSPRGALGSAGGQVYEQYF
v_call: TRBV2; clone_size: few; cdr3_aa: CASLRNLPGQGNQPQHF
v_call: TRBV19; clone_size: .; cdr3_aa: CASSTLAGGGYNSPLHF
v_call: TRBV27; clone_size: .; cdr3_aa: CASSPPGSDRASTDTQYF
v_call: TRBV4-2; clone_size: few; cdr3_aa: CASSQASSTYNEQFF
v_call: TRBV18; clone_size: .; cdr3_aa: CASSAQGRNIQYF
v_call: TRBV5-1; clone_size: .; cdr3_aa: CASIRDPGAGTDTQYF
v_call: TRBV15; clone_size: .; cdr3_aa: CATSRVVLGVADTQYF
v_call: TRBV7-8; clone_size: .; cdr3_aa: CASRKGPDRDTEAFF
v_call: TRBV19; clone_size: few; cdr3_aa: CASTTGLAYGYTF
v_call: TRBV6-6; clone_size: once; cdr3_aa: CASSYVEDYANGYTF
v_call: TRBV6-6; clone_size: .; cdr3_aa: CASSPGTSGRWSYNEQFF
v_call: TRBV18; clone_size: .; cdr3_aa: CASSPSGTYSGNTIYF
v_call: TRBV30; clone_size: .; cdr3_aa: CAWSDFGGGGYTF
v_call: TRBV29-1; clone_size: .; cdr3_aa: CSVEEGTGGYGYTF
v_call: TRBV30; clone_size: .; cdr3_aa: CAWSNGRVYGYTF